This T cell receptor beta chain was identified during a study of blood T cell repertoires in COVID-19. Trimming removed 5 bases from V and 7 bases from J; junction bases left unmatched: 10. Germline V lookup: CDR1 SGHVS, CDR2 FQNEAQ. The CDR3 runs 17 residues. This clone has ten or more counts. Profiling relied on immunoSEQ multiplex PCR, and the TCRdb table lists in-frame clones only, not all of them. This table holds approximately 130,000 clones, roughly three quarters found once. The chain uses TRBV7-8 and TRBJ1-6; TRBD1 aligns across 11 bases. This TCR came from a man at least 80 years old with acute or convalescent COVID-19. The sequenced material came from peripheral blood. The CDR3 loop is CASSGPGQGVTNSPLHF. The CDR3 nucleotides are TGTGCCAGCAGCGGCCCGGGACAGGGGGTTACCAATTCACCCCTCCACTTT.